This entry lists 26 T cell receptor beta chains sequenced from one sample in a study of cytomegalovirus exposure and HLA in healthy donors. It was with 60 Vbeta and 13 Jbeta primers that the PCR ran. Using immunoSEQ multiplex PCR, the repertoire was profiled, and TCRdb retains in-frame clones only, with some absent. Found here are some 120,000 clones; the top ten clones hold about 6.8%. The sequenced sample was PBMCs. The receptors originated from a middle-aged man in good health and CMV-seropositive.

The rearrangement joins TRBV5-4 to TRBJ2-3; unclear D gene. The germline V gene has CDR1 SGHNT and CDR2 YYREEE (reference sequence). Trimming removed 0 bases from V and 5 bases from J, with 4 bases in between. This CDR3 region has 12 residues. In DNA form, the CDR3 reads TGTGCCAGCAGCTTGGCGGGAGATACGCAGTATTTT. Amino acids: CASSLAGDTQYF.

V gene TRBV5-6 combines with J gene TRBJ2-7; the match to TRBD1 covers 9 bases. The junction had 3 bases not matched to a gene; V was cut back by 3 bases and J by 2 bases. Germline V gene data show CDR1 as SGHDT and CDR2 as YYEEEE. The CDR3 contains 14 residues. The CDR3 here is CASSYGTGPYEQYF. The CDR3 bases are TGTGCCAGCAGCTACGGGACAGGGCCCTACGAGCAGTACTTC.

The gene calls are TRBV5-1 and TRBJ2-7; TRBD1 might be the D (6 bases). Germline CDR1 is SGHRS and CDR2 is YFSETQ. CDR3 length equals 14 residues. Trimming took 1 base from V and 4 from J, leaving 12 bases between them. CDR3 nucleotide sequence: TGCGCCAGCAGCTTGTCCGGGACAAGGTACGAGCAGTACTTC. Translated: CASSLSGTRYEQYF.

The gene calls are TRBV7-8 and TRBJ2-2, with D perhaps TRBD2 (6 bases). There are 16 residues in the CDR3. V lost 5 bases and J 3 bases, leaving 16 bases between the germline ends. From germline, CDR1 is SGHVS and CDR2 FQNEAQ. The CDR3 loop reads CASSPVGEAYTGELFF. For the CDR3, the DNA is TGTGCCAGCAGCCCCGTGGGGGAGGCGTACACCGGGGAGCTGTTTTTT.

The chain carries TRBV7-2 and TRBJ2-3; 10 bases align to TRBD1. Germline V lookup: CDR1 SGHTA, CDR2 FQGNSA. The CDR3 contains 17 residues. V was pared by 1 base and J by 3 bases, with 7 bases of the junction left unmatched. The CDR3 DNA sequence: TGTGCCAGCAGCTTAGATCCCGGGACAGGGGAAACAGATACGCAGTATTTT. It translates to CASSLDPGTGETDTQYF. Full variable domain (remainder filled in from reference TRBV7-2 and TRBJ2-3): GAGVSQSPSNKVTEKGKDVELRCDPISGHTALYWYRQSLGQGLEFLIYFQGNSAPDKSGLPSDRFSAERTGGSVSTLTIQRTQQEDSAVYLCASSLDPGTGETDTQYFGPGTRLTVL.

V usage is TRBV29-1 and J usage is TRBJ2-1; 7 bases map to TRBD2. CDR3 size: 14 residues. Germline CDR1 SQVTM, CDR2 ANQGSEA. V was pared by 4 bases and J by 5 bases, with 8 bases of the junction left unmatched. Here the CDR3 reads CSVVGGLSHNEQFF. Here the CDR3 DNA reads TGCAGCGTTGTCGGGGGGTTATCCCACAATGAGCAGTTCTTC.

This sequence joins TRBV5-1 and TRBJ2-3, with TRBD2 matching over 7 bases. CDR3 size: 15 residues. From germline, CDR1 is SGHRS and CDR2 YFSETQ. The J segment lost 3 bases and the V segment lost 0 bases, leaving 4 bases of the junction unmatched. CDR3 DNA sequence: TGCGCCAGCAGCTTGGTTGGACTAGATACAGATACGCAGTATTTT. This codes for CASSLVGLDTDTQYF.

The chain couples TRBV2 to TRBJ2-1, with D perhaps TRBD1 (6 bases). The germline gives CDR1 SNHLY, CDR2 FYNNEI. The V gene lost 8 bases and the J gene lost 2 bases, with 22 bases spanning the gap. This CDR3 contains 17 residues. CDR3 sequence reads: CASPETSRQATYNEQFF. CDR3 DNA sequence: TGTGCCAGCCCTGAAACATCGAGACAGGCGACCTACAATGAGCAGTTCTTC.

This chain joins TRBV6-5 and TRBJ1-6; the match to TRBD1 covers 11 bases. V trimming: 8 bases; J trimming: 9 bases; junction bases outside the gene matches: 6. The CDR3 is 14 residues long. The germline gives CDR1 MNHEY, CDR2 SVGAGI. CDR3 in DNA: TGTGCCAGCGGAGGGGGGACAGGGGGTTCACCCCTCCACTTT. This translates into CASGGGTGGSPLHF.

This sequence joins TRBV30 and TRBJ2-7; 10 bases match TRBD2. The CDR3 consists of 14 residues. Germline values: CDR1 GTSNPN, CDR2 SVGIG (reference sequence). Trimming cost V 6 bases and J 0 bases; bases outside gene matches: 5. CDR3 nucleotides: TGTGCCTGCCAGGGACTAGCGCTCTCCTACGAGCAGTACTTC. It encodes CACQGLALSYEQYF.

J is TRBJ2-2 and V is TRBV12-5; perhaps TRBD2 as D (6 bases). Trimming pared 6 bases from V and 1 base from J, leaving 15 bases between. This CDR3 spans 16 amino acids. The germline V gene has CDR1 LGHNT and CDR2 FRNRAP. CDR3: CASGSGAGKNTGELFF. CDR3 nucleotide sequence: TGTGCTAGTGGCTCCGGGGCGGGAAAGAACACCGGGGAGCTGTTTTTT.

The V gene is TRBV29-1, the J gene TRBJ1-3; the match to TRBD1 covers 8 bases. Germline values: CDR1 SQVTM, CDR2 ANQGSEA. V lost 2 bases to trimming and J lost 4 bases; unmatched junction nucleotides: 1. The CDR3 length is 13 residues. The CDR3 region is CSVERTGGNTIYF. As DNA, the CDR3 is TGCAGCGTTGAACGGACAGGGGGAAACACCATATATTTT.

The chain couples TRBV28 to TRBJ1-4; 11 bases are a match to TRBD1. The ends lost 1 base at V and 7 bases at J; junction bases unmatched: 11. The length of the CDR3 is 18 residues. Germline V gene data show CDR1 as MDHEN and CDR2 as SYDVKM. CDR3 nucleotide sequence: TGTGCCAGCAGTTTATTTCCGGGACAGGGGGAAGAAAGTGAAAAACTGTTTTTT. Translating gives CASSLFPGQGEESEKLFF.

This sequence joins TRBV6-5 and TRBJ2-5, with D unresolved. The J call may be wrong; the DNA end is better matched by TRBJ2-7. The CDR3 spans 14 residues. The germline gives CDR1 MNHEY, CDR2 SVGAGI. CDR3 DNA: TGTGCCAGCAGTTACCTACAGTCTCCTTACGAGCAGTACTTC. Its translation is CASSYLQSPYEQYF.

V is TRBV9 and J is TRBJ2-5, with a tentative D call TRBD2 (6 bases). Trimming cost V 2 bases and J 5 bases, with 13 bases left between them. The CDR3 is made up of 14 amino acids. In germline, CDR1 is SGDLS, CDR2 YYNGEE. For the CDR3, the DNA is TGTGCCAGCAGCGTCCGGCTAGCGAGTGAGACCCAGTACTTC. This sequence encodes CASSVRLASETQYF.

The chain uses TRBV10-2 and TRBJ2-1; 13 bases fit TRBD2. CDR1 and CDR2 from the germline V gene are WSHSY and SAAADI. The CDR3 has 16 amino acids. V shed 3 bases and J 10 bases; nucleotides not matched to a gene: 9. The CDR3 spells CASSEFRLAGGGEQFF. The CDR3, as DNA: TGCGCCAGCAGTGAATTCCGACTAGCGGGAGGTGGGGAGCAGTTCTTC.

The chain links TRBV20-1 to TRBJ2-5, with D tentatively TRBD1 (7 bases). Germline V gives CDR1 DFQATT, CDR2 SNEGSKA (reference sequence). There are 11 residues in the CDR3. V was shortened by 5 bases and J by 9 bases, with 13 bases between the two germline ends. CDR3 sequence: CSAQTGTAQYF. CDR3 nucleotide sequence: TGCAGTGCTCAGACAGGGACTGCCCAGTACTTC.

The chain uses TRBV5-1 and TRBJ1-1; 12 nucleotides align to TRBD1. Germline CDR1 is SGHRS and CDR2 is YFSETQ. The CDR3 sequence is 17 residues long. Trimming took 3 bases from V and 5 from J; bases not matched to a gene: 11. The CDR3 is CASSYHPPGQGATEAFF. The CDR3 DNA follows: TGCGCCAGCAGCTACCACCCTCCGGGACAGGGGGCAACTGAAGCTTTCTTT.

Written as DNA, the CDR3 is TGTGCCAGCAGTTGGGGTAGCGGGAGTGGTGAGCAGTTCTTC. Translated: CASSWGSGSGEQFF. V is TRBV27 and J is TRBJ2-1; 9 bases map to TRBD2. There are 14 residues in the CDR3. Germline trimming cut 4 bases from V and 9 bases from J; bases unmatched to any gene: 7. Germline V CDR1 and CDR2: MNHEY, SMNVEV (reference sequence).

The V and J genes are TRBV15 and TRBJ2-5; 12 nucleotides line up with TRBD2. The CDR3 covers 13 residues. From germline, CDR1 is LNHNV and CDR2 YYDKDF (reference sequence). V lost 5 bases and J lost 5; bases outside the gene matches: 0. The CDR3 DNA reads as TGTGCCACCAGCCTAGCGGGAGGGGAGACCCAGTACTTC. It codes for CATSLAGGETQYF.

The V call is TRBV11-2, the J call TRBJ2-7, with 9 bases that match TRBD1. This CDR3 spans 18 amino acids. Trimming took 4 bases from V and 4 from J; bases not matched to a gene: 17. Germline V CDR1 and CDR2: SGHAT, FQNNGV. The CDR3 bases are TGTGCCAGCAGCTGGGGCATCGGGGAGGTCGGGACAGGGTACGAGCAGTACTTC. This codes for CASSWGIGEVGTGYEQYF.

The chain uses TRBV5-6 and TRBJ1-3; possible D gene TRBD1, 6 bases. The length of the CDR3 is 16 residues. From germline, CDR1 is SGHDT and CDR2 YYEEEE. Trimming took off 2 bases at V and 0 bases at J, with 12 bases between the two ends. CDR3 nucleotides: TGTGCCAGCAGCTTCCCTACAGGGCCCTCTGGAAACACCATATATTTT. The encoded protein is CASSFPTGPSGNTIYF.

This CDR3 reads CASTRGLAENTQYF. The CDR3, as DNA: TGTGCCAGCACTCGAGGACTAGCGGAAAATACGCAGTATTTT. The J gene is TRBJ2-3, the V gene TRBV6-5, with 10 bases fitting TRBD2. The CDR3 sequence is 14 residues long. After removal of 7 bases from V and 7 bases from J, the junction contained 8 bases not matched to a gene. In germline, CDR1 is MNHEY, CDR2 SVGAGI.

The J gene is TRBJ1-3, the V gene TRBV25-1; D is possibly TRBD1 (6 bases). The CDR3 sequence is 15 residues long. Germline V CDR1 and CDR2: MGHDK, SYGVNS. The V end lost 3 bases, the J end lost 3 bases, and 12 bases lay between the germline ends. The CDR3, as DNA: TGTGCCAGCAGTGATGCAGGGGCGAGTGGAAACACCATATATTTT. It codes for CASSDAGASGNTIYF. The full variable domain, in which reference TRBV25-1 and TRBJ1-3 provide the parts outside the CDR3, is EADIYQTPRYLVIGTGKKITLECSQTMGHDKMYWYQQDPGMELHLIHYSYGVNSTEKGDLSSESTVSRIRTEHFPLTLESARPSHTSQYLCASSDAGASGNTIYFGEGSWLTVV.

The chain has TRBV5-6 and TRBJ2-7, with 12 bases aligning to TRBD1. Germline loops: CDR1 SGHDT, CDR2 YYEEEE. The CDR3 sequence is 16 residues long. J gave up 6 bases and V 4 bases, and 11 bases lay outside the gene matches. Here the CDR3 reads CASSPLPGQGAFEQYF. The CDR3 DNA reads TGTGCCAGCAGCCCGCTCCCGGGACAGGGGGCATTCGAGCAGTACTTC.

This rearrangement joins TRBV28 to TRBJ1-4, with D perhaps TRBD1 (5 bases). Trimming pared 6 bases from V and 5 bases from J, leaving 19 bases between. This CDR3 is built from 16 residues. Germline lookup yields CDR1 MDHEN and CDR2 SYDVKM. The CDR3 coding sequence is TGTGCCAGCAGACAGTTAGGAGTAGGGGTGAATGAAAAACTGTTTTTT. This translates into CASRQLGVGVNEKLFF.